This TCR beta chain came from a study of early T cells in non-severe SARS-CoV-2 infection. In its sample, this clonotype was seen a few times. This CDR3 spans 13 amino acids. The V gene's germline CDR1 is SEHNR and CDR2 FQNEAQ (reference sequence). Trimming removed 1 base at V and 4 bases at J, with 8 bases between. TCRdb called the 5' RACE reads again in MiXCR, with one record for every CDR3 protein. The top ten hold over 5% of the sample, which has around 30,000 distinct CDR3 sequences, roughly 5% seen once. The sequencing sample was made of whole blood. This receptor was identified in an adult who was a healthcare worker with PCR-confirmed SARS-CoV-2 infection or an uninfected control (not recorded which). V usage is TRBV7-9 and J usage is TRBJ2-7; D is ambiguous. The CDR3 DNA sequence: TGTGCCAGCAGCTTAGAATTACGGTACGAGCAGTACTTC. It translates to CASSLELRYEQYF.